This T cell receptor (beta chain) was recorded in a study of blood T cell repertoires in COVID-19. Study-wide background: Acute-phase and convalescent COVID-19 samples originated in the United States, Italy and Spain. T cells, B-cell-depleted T cells, or PBMCs supplied cDNA or gDNA.

The assay was immunoSEQ multiplex PCR, and TCRdb's table has in-frame clones only and misses some. Found here are about 100,000 clones, about nine tenths of them singletons; the top ten hold around 5.7%. The CDR3 covers 13 residues. CDR1 SGHNT and CDR2 YENEEA come from the germline V gene. V was clipped by 4 bases and J by 2 bases, with 8 bases between them. The sample comprised peripheral blood. The receptor was isolated from a man aged 65 to 79 with acute or convalescent COVID-19. This chain connects TRBV11-3 to TRBJ2-5; D might be TRBD1 (5 bases). In nucleotides, the CDR3 is TGTGCCAGCAGCTCTCGGACACAAGAGACCCAGTACTTC. Its translation is CASSSRTQETQYF.